Included here is one TCR beta chain sequence, with context. Its antigen specificity is not known. No much larger clone exists at a distance of one base, and base qualities are not known. TCRbeta CDR3 regions were amplified from genomic DNA by means of the immunoSEQ Assay, a bias-controlled multiplex PCR. Concerning the study's data processing: The number of nucleated cells in each sample was estimated from the amplification of reference gene primers within the assay. Sequence reads were collapsed and filtered to measure the absolute abundance of every unique TCRbeta CDR3 rearrangement. For each sample, productive Simpson clonality was calculated as the square root of Simpson's diversity index over productive rearrangements. Here the immuneACCESS table is served through TCRdb, limited to in-frame sequences with V and J called. Missing clones are a known gap in these copies; in checked studies unresolved V genes cover under half, and the rest lacks a known reason. V and J calls and clone size follow that table, whereas D and trimming were derived from the DNA. Across this sample there are about 290,000 clones, with 85% seen only once. Around 4.2% of the sample goes to the ten largest clones.

The data stem from a study of blood T cell repertoires in COVID-19 (TCRdb year 2020). As for the study more broadly: Collaborator samples came from the United States, Italy and Spain and covered acute and convalescent phases of COVID-19. The material from the prospective study consisted of cDNA or gDNA derived from T cells, B-cell-depleted T cells, or PBMCs. The dataset comprised deeply sampled blood TCRbeta repertoires from subjects exposed to, actively infected with, or recovered from COVID-19. The repertoires were released in a freely available public database meant as a resource for research on the immune response to SARS-CoV-2. Samples came from the ongoing ImmuneRACE study (first 160 participants) plus 1,254 subjects from 6 global collaborators. A de-identified subject ID, COVID-19 status, age in years and sex were almost always included in the sample metadata. Where available, HLA class I and class II types were taken from metadata supplied by the sample provider and were not determined by assay-based typing. Broad study findings and their caveats: How much clinical and demographic metadata was included differed by source and by participant, and the metadata was provided uncurated.

The CDR3 goes from the cysteine to the phenylalanine over 17 residues. The read is trimmed to its CDR3 DNA, 51 bases read in frame from base 1. Based on the germline V gene, the CDR1 and CDR2 sequences are KGHSH and LQKENI. At the junction V is shortened by 2 bases and J by 2 bases, with 16 bases in between. Each collaborating institution followed its own protocols to collect whole blood in K2EDTA tubes. For TCRbeta analysis, collaborators shipped samples in one of three forms: frozen whole blood, isolated PBMCs, or DNA extracted from either of those sample types. The chain is encoded by TRBV18 joined to TRBJ1-3, with TRBD1 perhaps the D gene, on 6 matching bases. The clonotype originates from a woman aged 45-65 years with active or convalescent COVID-19. What was sequenced was peripheral blood. The bases are TGTGCCAGCTCACCAAGCCCCGGGACATCGACTGGAAACACCATATATTTT. Translated, it reads CASSPSPGTSTGNTIYF.